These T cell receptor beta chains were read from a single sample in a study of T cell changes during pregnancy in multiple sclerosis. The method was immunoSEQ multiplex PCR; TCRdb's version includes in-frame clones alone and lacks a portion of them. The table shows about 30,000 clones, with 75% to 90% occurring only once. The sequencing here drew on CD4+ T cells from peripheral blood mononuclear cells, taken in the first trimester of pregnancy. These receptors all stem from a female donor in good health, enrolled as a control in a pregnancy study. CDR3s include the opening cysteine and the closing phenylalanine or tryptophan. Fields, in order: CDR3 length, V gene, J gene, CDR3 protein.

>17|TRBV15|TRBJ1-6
CATSRELEGDSNSPLHF
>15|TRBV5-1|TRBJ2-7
CASSLDYSPRGREYF
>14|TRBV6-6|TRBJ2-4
CASSYSLEGGIQYF
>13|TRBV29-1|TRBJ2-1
CSVEGTVNNEQFF
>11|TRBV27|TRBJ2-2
CASGRSGELFF
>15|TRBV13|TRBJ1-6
CASSLGTGTGSPLHF
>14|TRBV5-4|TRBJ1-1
CASSFERQGELAFF
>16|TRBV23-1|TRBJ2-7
CASSQSADRVNYEQYF
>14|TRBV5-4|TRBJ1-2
CASSLEDRAGGYTF
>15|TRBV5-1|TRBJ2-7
CASSTWTEGPYEQYF
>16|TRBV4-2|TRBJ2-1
CASSQDPGTGGNEQFF
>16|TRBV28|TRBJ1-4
CASSLSPGQGNEKLFF
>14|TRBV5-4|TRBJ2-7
CASSLKAGVNEQYF
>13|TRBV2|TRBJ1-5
CASSGEEFQPQHF
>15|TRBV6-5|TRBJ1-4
CASSPSGTGIEKLFF
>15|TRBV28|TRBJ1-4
CASSLPRGVGEKLFF
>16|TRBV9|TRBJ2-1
CASSVEYGQGAYEQFF
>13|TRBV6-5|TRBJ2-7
CASSGKGGYEQYF
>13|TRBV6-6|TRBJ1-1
CASNEAGGTEAFF
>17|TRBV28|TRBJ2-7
CASSPPLAPQYTYEQYF
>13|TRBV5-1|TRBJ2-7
CARDGAGVWEQYF
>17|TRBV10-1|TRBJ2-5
CASSESTAGGVRETQYF
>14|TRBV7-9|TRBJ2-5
CASSEDRGQETQYF
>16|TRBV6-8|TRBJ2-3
CASRKGTGEKSDTQYF
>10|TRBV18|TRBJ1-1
CASGDSEAFF
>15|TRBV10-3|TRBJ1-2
CAISESGEANYGYTF
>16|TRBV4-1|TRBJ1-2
CASSQDLLGDTYGYTF
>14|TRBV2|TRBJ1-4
CASRAGSSNEKLFF
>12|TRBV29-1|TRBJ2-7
CSVATGGSEQYF
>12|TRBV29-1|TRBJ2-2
CSVEYQAGELFF
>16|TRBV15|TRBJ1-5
CATSRGMMGGNQPQHF
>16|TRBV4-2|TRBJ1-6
CASSLVGGQGNSPLHF
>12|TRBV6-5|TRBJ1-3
CAARNPGNTIYF
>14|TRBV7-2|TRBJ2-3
CASTPRWGVDTQYF
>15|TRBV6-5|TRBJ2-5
CASSYGTSGSQTQYF
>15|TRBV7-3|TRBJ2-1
CASSLFGTGNGEQFF
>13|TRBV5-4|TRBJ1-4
CASSLVPGEKLFF